Listed here are 10 T cell receptor beta chains from one sample, sequenced in a study of blood T cell repertoires in COVID-19. The assay was immunoSEQ multiplex PCR, and TCRdb's table has in-frame clones only and misses some. Of roughly 260,000 clones listed, 82% were seen once; the top ten hold approximately 3.1%. The sample taken for sequencing was peripheral blood. These receptors all stem from a woman aged 18-35 years with acute or convalescent COVID-19.

V is TRBV27 and J is TRBJ2-7, with unresolved D. V was cut by 4 bases and J by 2 bases, with 12 bases left in between. The CDR3 totals 14 residues. CDR1 is MNHEY and CDR2 is SMNVEV in the germline V gene (reference sequence). CDR3 sequence (DNA): TGTGCCAGCAGTTATGATGTCGGTACCTACGAGCAGTACTTC. It is translated as CASSYDVGTYEQYF.

This clone was detected once. CDR3 DNA sequence: TGCGCCAGCAGCACAAACAGGGAGAGTGAGCAGTTCTTC. Amino acid sequence: CASSTNRESEQFF. This chain joins TRBV5-1 and TRBJ2-1, with TRBD1 as a possible D gene (6 bases). V was pared by 4 bases and J by 9 bases, with 14 bases between. CDR1 SGHRS and CDR2 YFSETQ come from the germline V gene. CDR3 length: 13 amino acids.

V is TRBV9 and J is TRBJ1-1; a possible D gene is TRBD1 (5 bases). Germline values: CDR1 SGDLS, CDR2 YYNGEE. V lost 3 bases and J lost 5, with 17 bases in between. This CDR3 comprises 15 residues. Here the CDR3 DNA reads TGTGCCAGCAGCGGAGGCGGGGGAGGTTGGACTGAAGCTTTCTTT. The encoded protein is CASSGGGGGWTEAFF.

This chain connects TRBV5-6 to TRBJ2-1, with a weak D call TRBD2 (5 bases). The CDR3 is made up of 13 amino acids. Germline V CDR1 and CDR2: SGHDT, YYEEEE. V was pared by 0 bases and J by 8 bases, with 9 bases between. The CDR3 loop reads CASSLVRSDEQFF. CDR3 in DNA: TGTGCCAGCAGCTTGGTCCGTAGCGATGAGCAGTTCTTC.

The chain combines TRBV6-5 with TRBJ1-1; 10 bases are shared with TRBD1. Germline V CDR1 and CDR2: MNHEY, SVGAGI. This CDR3 is 15 amino acids long. V was pared by 2 bases and J by 5 bases, with 5 bases of the junction left unmatched. The CDR3 DNA follows: TGTGCCAGCAGTTACGATTGGACAGGGGGGACTGAAGCTTTCTTT. It codes for CASSYDWTGGTEAFF.

This clone was detected a few times. The genes are TRBV15 and TRBJ1-5, with 7 positions matching TRBD1. Unmatched junction bases numbered 9, after V lost 7 bases and J lost 3 bases. Per germline, CDR1 LNHNV and CDR2 YYDKDF (reference sequence). This CDR3 is built from 15 residues. The CDR3 DNA reads as TGTGCCACCACGCAGGGACAGCCAAACAATCAGCCCCAGCATTTT. Amino acids: CATTQGQPNNQPQHF.

The DNA for the CDR3 is TGTGCCAGCAGCTGGGACCGGGGGGATGAGCAGTTCTTC. Protein: CASSWDRGDEQFF. The chain joins TRBV7-2 to TRBJ2-1; 7 nucleotides align to TRBD2. The trim removed 4 bases at V and 8 bases at J, leaving 5 bases unmatched. The CDR3 consists of 13 residues. Germline V gives CDR1 SGHTA, CDR2 FQGNSA.

J is TRBJ2-6 and V is TRBV19; 8 bases map to TRBD1. Unmatched junction bases numbered 2, after V lost 9 bases and J lost 1 base. Per germline, CDR1 LNHDA and CDR2 SQIVND (reference sequence). This CDR3 is 14 amino acids long. The CDR3 nucleotides are TGTGCCAGCCAGGGGGCATCTGGGGCCAACGTCCTGACTTTC. Residues: CASQGASGANVLTF.

Notes on this clone: This specimen includes other DNA sequences encoding the same CDR3. This chain uses TRBV7-2 with TRBJ2-2; D not resolved. Germline CDR1 is SGHTA and CDR2 is FQGNSA. The CDR3 is made up of 16 amino acids. The V and J ends lost 4 bases and 0 bases respectively, with 12 bases between them. The CDR3 coding sequence is TGTGCCAGCAGCTCGCATACAGATCCGAACACCGGGGAGCTGTTTTTT. Translating it yields CASSSHTDPNTGELFF.

The rearrangement uses TRBV7-2 and TRBJ2-5; 9 bases match TRBD1. Unmatched junction bases numbered 10, after V lost 5 bases and J lost 3 bases. There are 16 residues in the CDR3. From germline, CDR1 is SGHTA and CDR2 FQGNSA. CDR3 in amino acids: CASSPLPRDREETQYF. As DNA, the CDR3 is TGTGCCAGCAGCCCCCTCCCTCGGGACAGGGAAGAGACCCAGTACTTC.